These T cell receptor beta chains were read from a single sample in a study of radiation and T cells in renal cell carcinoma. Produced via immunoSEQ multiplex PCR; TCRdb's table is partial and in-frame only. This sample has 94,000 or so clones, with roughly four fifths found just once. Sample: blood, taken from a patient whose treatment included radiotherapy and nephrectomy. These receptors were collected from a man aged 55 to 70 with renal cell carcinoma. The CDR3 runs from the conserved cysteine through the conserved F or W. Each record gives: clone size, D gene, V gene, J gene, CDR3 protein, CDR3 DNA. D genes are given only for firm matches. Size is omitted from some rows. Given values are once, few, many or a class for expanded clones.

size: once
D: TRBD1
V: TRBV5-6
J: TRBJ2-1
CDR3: CASSFWTGTANEQFF
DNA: TGTGCCAGCAGCTTTTGGACCGGGACAGCCAATGAGCAGTTCTTC

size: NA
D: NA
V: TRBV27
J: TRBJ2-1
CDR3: CASSLGAGYNEQFF
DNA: TGTGCCAGCAGTCTAGGGGCGGGATACAATGAGCAGTTCTTC

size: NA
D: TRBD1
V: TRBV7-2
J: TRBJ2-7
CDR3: CASSIQGYEQYF
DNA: TGTGCCAGCAGCATACAGGGGTACGAGCAGTACTTC

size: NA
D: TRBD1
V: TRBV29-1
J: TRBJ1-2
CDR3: CSVGVTGGNYGYTF
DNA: TGCAGCGTGGGGGTGACAGGGGGCAACTATGGCTACACCTTC

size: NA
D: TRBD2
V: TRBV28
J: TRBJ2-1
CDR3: CASSLEGRAGAGEQFF
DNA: TGTGCCAGCAGTTTAGAGGGGAGAGCGGGAGCGGGGGAGCAGTTCTTC

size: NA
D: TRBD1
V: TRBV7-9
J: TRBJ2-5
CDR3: CASSQGDRYQETQYF
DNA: TGTGCCAGCAGCCAGGGGGACAGGTACCAAGAGACCCAGTACTTC

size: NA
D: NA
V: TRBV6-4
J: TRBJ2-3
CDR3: CATRGMSNTDTQYF
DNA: TGTGCCACCCGAGGGATGTCTAACACAGATACGCAGTATTTT

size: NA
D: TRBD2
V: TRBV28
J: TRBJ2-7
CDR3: CASHPASGSSYEQYF
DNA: TGTGCCAGCCACCCTGCGAGCGGGAGCTCCTACGAGCAGTACTTC

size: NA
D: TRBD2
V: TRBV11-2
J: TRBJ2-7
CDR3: CASSPLSGSFYEQYF
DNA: TGTGCCAGCAGCCCACTTAGCGGGAGCTTCTACGAGCAGTACTTC

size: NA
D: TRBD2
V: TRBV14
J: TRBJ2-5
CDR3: CASSPPRLAGQETQYF
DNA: TGTGCCAGCAGTCCCCCCCGACTAGCGGGCCAAGAGACCCAGTACTTC

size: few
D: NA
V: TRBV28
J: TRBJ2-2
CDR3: CASSLLSPGELFF
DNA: TGTGCCAGCAGTTTATTATCTCCCGGGGAGCTGTTTTTT

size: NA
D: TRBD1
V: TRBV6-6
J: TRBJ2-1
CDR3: CASSTRTGDNEQFF
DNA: TGTGCCAGCAGTACTCGGACAGGGGACAATGAGCAGTTCTTC

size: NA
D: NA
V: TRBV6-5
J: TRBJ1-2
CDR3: CASRETGMHGYTF
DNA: TGTGCCAGCAGGGAAACAGGGATGCATGGCTACACCTTC

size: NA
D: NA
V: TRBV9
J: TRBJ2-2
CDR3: CASSVERTAGELFF
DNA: TGTGCCAGCAGCGTAGAGCGGACGGCCGGGGAGCTGTTTTTT

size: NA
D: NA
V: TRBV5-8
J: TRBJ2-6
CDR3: CASSLVWGANVLTF
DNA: TGTGCCAGCAGCTTGGTCTGGGGGGCCAACGTCCTGACTTTC

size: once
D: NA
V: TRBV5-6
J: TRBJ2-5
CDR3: CASSLSRGWNGETQYF
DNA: TGTGCCAGCAGCTTGTCCCGGGGTTGGAATGGAGAGACCCAGTACTTC